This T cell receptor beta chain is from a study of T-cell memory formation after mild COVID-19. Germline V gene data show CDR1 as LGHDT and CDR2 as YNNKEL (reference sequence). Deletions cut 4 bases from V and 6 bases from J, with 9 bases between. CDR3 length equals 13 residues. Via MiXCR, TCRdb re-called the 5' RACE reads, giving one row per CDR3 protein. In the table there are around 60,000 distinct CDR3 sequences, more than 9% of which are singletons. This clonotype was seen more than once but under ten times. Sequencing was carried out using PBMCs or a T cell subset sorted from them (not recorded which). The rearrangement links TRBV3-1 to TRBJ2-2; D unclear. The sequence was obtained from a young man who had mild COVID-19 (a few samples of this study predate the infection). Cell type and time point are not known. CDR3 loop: CASSPFVPGELFF. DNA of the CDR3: TGTGCCAGCAGCCCGTTTGTCCCCGGGGAGCTGTTTTTT.